Each of the 16 T cell receptor beta chains below was sequenced from the same sample in a study of CD8 T cells in ankylosing spondylitis. TCRdb redid the calling of the 5' RACE reads with MiXCR, one entry per CDR3 protein. The profile shows some 340,000 distinct CDR3 sequences, approximately 15% of them singletons. Sequencing was done on a sample of blood, either unsorted or a sorted T cell fraction (not recorded which). The receptors stem from a male donor with ankylosing spondylitis or in good health (not recorded which).

This clonotype turned up a few times. The rearrangement joins TRBV15 to TRBJ2-3; maybe TRBD2 (5 bases). This CDR3 contains 14 residues. Germline values: CDR1 LNHNV, CDR2 YYDKDF (reference sequence). With 3 bases removed from V and 4 bases from J, the gap between germline ends came to 11 bases. The CDR3 spells CATSRRGSPDTQYF. The CDR3 DNA sequence: TGTGCCACCAGCAGGAGAGGGTCCCCAGATACGCAGTATTTT.

The chain links TRBV5-6 to TRBJ1-2; the match to TRBD1 covers 10 bases. J gave up 3 bases and V 3 bases, and 8 bases lay outside the gene matches. The CDR3 runs to 16 residues. From germline, CDR1 is SGHDT and CDR2 YYEEEE. DNA for the CDR3: TGTGCCAGCAGCTACATACGGGACAGGGGCGACTATGGCTACACCTTC. As protein: CASSYIRDRGDYGYTF.

The chain employs TRBV11-2 and TRBJ2-1; D gene unclear. The V gene's germline CDR1 is SGHAT and CDR2 FQNNGV. With 5 bases removed from V and 9 bases from J, the gap between germline ends came to 11 bases. This CDR3 is built from 12 residues. The CDR3: CASSRKGTEQFF. The CDR3 DNA reads as TGTGCCAGCAGCCGGAAGGGCACTGAGCAGTTCTTC.

V and J are TRBV29-1 and TRBJ2-7; D not resolved. V lost 3 bases and J 3 bases, leaving 9 bases between the germline ends. There are 12 residues in the CDR3. Germline CDR1 and CDR2: SQVTM and ANQGSEA. This CDR3 is CSVDEVGYEQYF. The CDR3 region has the DNA TGCAGCGTTGATGAGGTGGGCTACGAGCAGTACTTC.

This clonotype has a handful of counts. The V and J genes are TRBV4-1 and TRBJ2-1; 9 bases are shared with TRBD2. Unmatched junction bases numbered 9, after V lost 4 bases and J lost 5 bases. The V gene's germline CDR1 is MGHRA and CDR2 YSYEKL. This CDR3 has 16 residues. The CDR3 spells CASSPPSGRRNNEQFF. The DNA of the CDR3 is TGCGCCAGCAGCCCCCCGAGCGGGAGGAGGAACAATGAGCAGTTCTTC.

The V gene is TRBV12-3 or TRBV12-4, the J gene TRBJ1-1; D call uncertain. The V gene lost 3 bases and the J gene lost 9 bases, with 14 bases spanning the gap. CDR3 length: 13 amino acids. CDR3 loop: CASSFLIPQQAFF. The CDR3 coding sequence is TGTGCCAGCAGTTTCCTGATTCCCCAGCAAGCTTTCTTT.

The chain has TRBV4-2 and TRBJ1-2; a weak D match, TRBD1 (5 bases). Trimming stripped 0 bases from V and 5 bases from J, with 22 bases between. The CDR3 runs 18 residues. Germline CDR1 and CDR2: LGHNA and YNFKEQ. The CDR3 region has the DNA TGTGCCAGCAGCCAAGATACCGGACACTCCCTCAGAGGATATGGCTACACCTTC. Protein product: CASSQDTGHSLRGYGYTF.

This chain uses TRBV6-1 with TRBJ2-1; 11 bases agree with TRBD2. The V segment lost 5 bases and the J segment 7 bases; nucleotides outside the gene matches: 7. The CDR3 has 15 residues. CDR1 is MNHNS and CDR2 is SASEGT in the germline V gene. CDR3 sequence reads: CASSPGSGRVNEQFF. The CDR3 DNA is TGTGCCAGCAGTCCCGGTAGCGGGAGGGTTAATGAGCAGTTCTTC.

The J gene is TRBJ2-7, the V gene TRBV10-3; possible D gene TRBD1, 5 bases. Germline lookup yields CDR1 ENHRY and CDR2 SYGVKD. V shed 8 bases and J shed 6 bases, with 11 bases lying between them. This CDR3 region has 11 residues. The CDR3 region has the DNA TGTGCCATCGGACATGATAGCGAGCAGTACTTC. It translates to CAIGHDSEQYF.

The chain joins TRBV7-6 to TRBJ2-1; D remains ambiguous. The CDR3 has 15 residues. CDR1 is SGHVS, CDR2 FNYEAQ, per germline. Trimming took 4 bases from V and 0 from J, leaving 10 bases between them. Here the CDR3 DNA reads TGTGCCAGCAGCTCTACAGACGGCTCCTACAATGAGCAGTTCTTC. This translates into CASSSTDGSYNEQFF.

The gene calls are TRBV7-2 and TRBJ2-3; perhaps TRBD1 as D (6 bases). Germline loops: CDR1 SGHTA, CDR2 FQGNSA. V was trimmed by 2 bases and J by 0 bases, leaving 12 bases between them. The length of the CDR3 is 16 residues. The CDR3 loop reads CASSLTRGISTDTQYF. CDR3 coding DNA: TGTGCCAGCAGCTTAACGAGGGGGATAAGCACAGATACGCAGTATTTT.

This clonotype showed up just once. The rearrangement links TRBV6-5 to TRBJ2-7; D not resolved. The V end lost 2 bases, the J end lost 1 base, and 6 bases lay between the germline ends. Per germline, CDR1 MNHEY and CDR2 SVGAGI. CDR3 length: 13 amino acids. CDR3: CASSYDKSYEQYF. CDR3 in DNA: TGTGCCAGCAGTTACGACAAGTCCTACGAGCAGTACTTC.

V is TRBV4-2 and J is TRBJ2-1; the D call may be TRBD1 or TRBD2 (5 bases each). The germline CDR1 and CDR2 sequences are LGHNA and YNFKEQ. The CDR3 has 17 residues. V lost 3 bases, J lost 3 bases, and 18 bases lay in between. In DNA form, the CDR3 reads TGTGCCAGCAGCCATGGCTCCTCGGGACCTAGCTACAATGAGCAGTTCTTC. Protein: CASSHGSSGPSYNEQFF.

The rearrangement joins TRBV5-1 to TRBJ2-2; no clear D gene. V lost 4 bases, J lost 3 bases, and 16 bases lay in between. The CDR3 runs 16 residues. In germline, CDR1 is SGHRS, CDR2 YFSETQ. The CDR3 coding sequence is TGCGCCAGCAGCGAGTCCGCACAAACATACACCGGGGAGCTGTTTTTT. Translation gives CASSESAQTYTGELFF.

In this sample, this clonotype turned up a few times. This chain joins TRBV4-1 and TRBJ2-1; no reliable D call. Per germline, CDR1 MGHRA and CDR2 YSYEKL. Trimming pared 4 bases from V and 0 bases from J, leaving 19 bases between. CDR3 length: 18 amino acids. The DNA of the CDR3 is TGCGCCAGCAGCCCCCCTTTCGTTGGGCTACGCTCCTACAATGAGCAGTTCTTC. Translation gives CASSPPFVGLRSYNEQFF.

This clonotype showed up just a few times. Here the CDR3 reads CSARPGLASYEQYF. As DNA, the CDR3 is TGCAGTGCCCGCCCGGGACTGGCCTCCTACGAGCAGTACTTC. The rearrangement links TRBV20-1 to TRBJ2-7; TRBD2 is a possible D gene (6 bases). CDR1 DFQATT and CDR2 SNEGSKA come from the germline V gene (reference sequence). Deletions cut 6 bases from V and 0 bases from J, with 15 bases between. CDR3 length equals 14 residues.